These 22 T cell receptor beta chains came from one sample sequenced in a study of shared clonotypes between healthy human individuals. TCRdb keeps only in-frame clones here, not all; method: immunoSEQ multiplex PCR. This repertoire shows about 1.9 million clones, around 93% found once; its top ten account for approximately 1.7%. CD45RO-negative CD8 cells positively selected for CCR7 made up the naive population, which excluded terminally differentiated effector memory CD45RA+ cells. Sequenced sample: naive CD8+ T cells from PBMCs. The receptors here all came from a man aged 18-30 years in good health. Some clones in this sample may be carry-over from other donors' samples.

V and J are TRBV7-9 and TRBJ1-2; D is ambiguous. V lost 1 base and J 4 bases, leaving 13 bases between the germline ends. The germline V gene encodes CDR1 SEHNR and CDR2 FQNEAQ (reference sequence). This CDR3 contains 15 residues. The CDR3, as DNA: TGTGCCAGCAGCTTAGTGGGTAGCTTAGCCTATGGCTACACCTTC. Translated: CASSLVGSLAYGYTF.

The J gene is TRBJ1-5, the V gene TRBV7-8; no clear D. The V end lost 5 bases, the J end lost 0 bases, and 11 bases lay between the germline ends. In germline, CDR1 is SGHVS, CDR2 FQNEAQ. CDR3 size: 15 residues. CDR3 in amino acids: CASSSHLYSNQPQHF. CDR3 nucleotides: TGTGCCAGCAGCAGTCACCTTTATAGCAATCAGCCCCAGCATTTT. The whole variable domain, filled in from reference TRBV7-8 and TRBJ1-5, reads GAGVSQSPRYKVAKRGQDVALRCDPISGHVSLFWYQQALGQGPEFLTYFQNEAQLDKSGLPSDRFFAERPEGSVSTLKIQRTQQEDSAVYLCASSSHLYSNQPQHFGDGTRLSIL.

This chain connects TRBV15 to TRBJ2-2; 7 bases fit TRBD2. V was clipped by 2 bases and J by 5 bases; unmatched bases: 8. Germline CDR1 is LNHNV and CDR2 is YYDKDF (reference sequence). The CDR3 has 16 amino acids. DNA for the CDR3: TGTGCCACCAGCAGAACTAGCGCCTCCGTTACCGGGGAGCTGTTTTTT. Translating it yields CATSRTSASVTGELFF.

V usage is TRBV6-1 and J usage is TRBJ1-4; 7 bases line up with TRBD1. J gave up 2 bases and V 1 base, and 4 bases lay outside the gene matches. Germline values: CDR1 MNHNS, CDR2 SASEGT. The CDR3 contains 16 residues. The CDR3 sequence: CASSEGEGATNEKLFF. The CDR3 region has the DNA TGTGCCAGCAGTGAAGGGGAGGGGGCCACTAATGAAAAACTGTTTTTT.

Concerning this clone: Other DNA sequences within the sample encode an identical CDR3. The genes are TRBV10-3 and TRBJ2-7; D perhaps matches TRBD1 (5 bases). Germline lookup yields CDR1 ENHRY and CDR2 SYGVKD. The CDR3 length is 12 residues. V was shortened by 8 bases and J by 0 bases, with 8 bases between the two germline ends. The CDR3 nucleotides read TGTGCCATCTCCGACAGCTCCTACGAGCAGTACTTC. It is translated as CAISDSSYEQYF.

The chain combines TRBV7-6 with TRBJ2-3; D remains ambiguous. CDR1 and CDR2 from the germline V gene are SGHVS and FNYEAQ. The CDR3 runs to 16 residues. V gave up 4 bases and J gave up 2 bases, with 16 bases separating them. Written as DNA, the CDR3 is TGTGCCAGCAGCTCAACCCCTCAGCGAGCCACAGATACGCAGTATTTT. It yields the protein CASSSTPQRATDTQYF.

The rearrangement links TRBV9 to TRBJ1-1, with D maybe TRBD1 (5 bases). The CDR3 is made up of 17 amino acids. The germline V and J ends were trimmed by 4 bases and 6 bases, with 25 bases remaining between them. Germline CDR1 reads SGDLS; CDR2 reads YYNGEE. The CDR3 sequence: CASSTSKGPSGSAEAFF. Here the CDR3 DNA reads TGTGCCAGCAGCACCTCTAAGGGGCCATCCGGGAGCGCTGAAGCTTTCTTT.

The rearrangement joins TRBV19 to TRBJ2-1; D not resolved. The CDR3 has 12 residues. Germline CDR1 LNHDA, CDR2 SQIVND (reference sequence). Trimming shortened V by 3 bases and J by 5 bases, and 5 bases separated the two germline ends. The CDR3 DNA reads TGTGCCAGTAGTATTGCGCACAATGAGCAGTTCTTC. This encodes CASSIAHNEQFF.

V gene TRBV19 combines with J gene TRBJ2-7; 7 bases align to TRBD1. The CDR3 contains 16 residues. V lost 6 bases and J lost 4; bases outside the gene matches: 15. Germline CDR1 LNHDA, CDR2 SQIVND (reference sequence). In nucleotides, the CDR3 is TGTGCCAGTAGGCCTCGACAGGGAAGAATAAATTACGAGCAGTACTTC. It encodes CASRPRQGRINYEQYF.

Notes on this clone: Other DNA variants within this sample encode the same CDR3. The chain employs TRBV6-5 and TRBJ2-3; D remains ambiguous. This CDR3 comprises 11 residues. Germline CDR1 and CDR2: MNHEY and SVGAGI. With 0 bases removed from V and 5 bases from J, the gap between germline ends came to 0 bases. This chain's CDR3 is CASSYSDTQYF. CDR3 DNA sequence: TGTGCCAGCAGTTACTCAGATACGCAGTATTTT.

The chain carries TRBV29-1 and TRBJ1-2; perhaps TRBD1 as D (6 bases). V was cut by 3 bases and J by 2 bases, with 10 bases left in between. Germline V CDR1 and CDR2: SQVTM, ANQGSEA. The CDR3 covers 13 residues. The CDR3 protein is CSVDRDTNYGYTF. CDR3 DNA sequence: TGCAGCGTTGACCGGGACACAAACTATGGCTACACCTTC. Based on the CDR3 plus reference TRBV29-1 and TRBJ1-2, the full variable domain is SAVISQKPSRDICQRGTSLTIQCQVDSQVTMMFWYRQQPGQSLTLIATANQGSEATYESGFVIDKFPISRPNLTFSTLTVSNMSPEDSSIYLCSVDRDTNYGYTFGSGTRLTVV.

The chain carries TRBV6-5 and TRBJ2-1, with D hard to call. The CDR3 is made up of 14 amino acids. Trimming left V 5 bases short and J 0 bases short, with 8 bases between. Germline V lookup: CDR1 MNHEY, CDR2 SVGAGI. The CDR3 bases are TGTGCCAGCAGTAAGACGAGCTCCTACAATGAGCAGTTCTTC. This sequence encodes CASSKTSSYNEQFF.

This clone was counted between two and nine times. V usage is TRBV2 and J usage is TRBJ1-5, with TRBD1 identical over 9 bases. Per the germline V gene, CDR1 is SNHLY and CDR2 is FYNNEI. Trimming cost V 7 bases and J 4 bases; bases outside gene matches: 5. The CDR3 length is 14 residues. DNA for the CDR3: TGTGCCAGCACCACGGGACAGGGAAATCAGCCCCAGCATTTT. Translation: CASTTGQGNQPQHF.

The V and J genes are TRBV19 and TRBJ2-7; D gene ambiguous. The germline gives CDR1 LNHDA, CDR2 SQIVND (reference sequence). V was trimmed by 3 bases and J by 4 bases, leaving 4 bases between them. CDR3 length: 11 amino acids. The CDR3 region has the DNA TGTGCCAGTAGTATGGAATACGAGCAGTACTTC. As protein: CASSMEYEQYF.

This clone was seen just once. This chain joins TRBV27 and TRBJ2-6, with a possible D match to TRBD1 (6 bases). V was cut by 5 bases and J by 4 bases, with 21 bases left in between. This CDR3 has 18 residues. Germline loops: CDR1 MNHEY, CDR2 SMNVEV (reference sequence). The CDR3 nucleotides read TGTGCCAGCAGTCCAGAGGGGACAACCAGTCTAGGGGCCAACGTCCTGACTTTC. It is translated as CASSPEGTTSLGANVLTF.

The V gene is TRBV4-1, the J gene TRBJ2-2, with 13 bases identical to TRBD2. Germline CDR1 and CDR2: MGHRA and YSYEKL. This CDR3 comprises 18 residues. With 6 bases clipped from V and 5 bases from J, the junction kept 12 bases outside the gene matches. The CDR3 is CASRGLAGRNSLTGELFF. In nucleotides, the CDR3 is TGCGCCAGCAGGGGACTAGCGGGACGAAATTCGTTGACCGGGGAGCTGTTTTTT.

This clone was found once. V gene TRBV14 combines with J gene TRBJ1-1; no firm D call. In germline, CDR1 is SGHDN, CDR2 FVKESK. The ends were cut back, 6 bases at V and 0 bases at J, with 11 bases in the middle. The CDR3 runs 14 residues. CDR3 sequence (DNA): TGTGCCAGCAGAAGAGGAGGCTTGAACACTGAAGCTTTCTTT. Amino acid sequence: CASRRGGLNTEAFF.

This rearrangement joins TRBV19 to TRBJ2-1; 13 positions agree with TRBD2. The CDR3 contains 16 residues. V shed 7 bases and J 5 bases; nucleotides not matched to a gene: 8. Germline V CDR1 and CDR2: LNHDA, SQIVND (reference sequence). DNA of the CDR3: TGTGCCAGTACTCTGACTGGGACTAGCGGGGACAATGAGCAGTTCTTC. It is translated as CASTLTGTSGDNEQFF. Full variable domain (missing parts from reference TRBV19 and TRBJ2-1): DGGITQSPKYLFRKEGQNVTLSCEQNLNHDAMYWYRQDPGQGLRLIYYSQIVNDFQKGDIAEGYSVSREKKESFPLTVTSAQKNPTAFYLCASTLTGTSGDNEQFFGPGTRLTVL.

The V gene is TRBV19, the J gene TRBJ1-2; 7 positions agree with TRBD1. The length of the CDR3 is 19 residues. Germline CDR1 reads LNHDA; CDR2 reads SQIVND (reference sequence). The ends lost 0 bases at V and 0 bases at J; junction bases unmatched: 13. The CDR3 DNA reads TGTGCCAGTAGTATAGACTACGGAACCGGGACAGCTTCTAACTATGGCTACACCTTC. Residues: CASSIDYGTGTASNYGYTF.

The chain combines TRBV28 with TRBJ2-7; D gene uncertain. The CDR3 has 14 amino acids. CDR1 and CDR2 (germline): MDHEN, SYDVKM. Trimming cost V 6 bases and J 3 bases, with 15 bases left between them. The CDR3 DNA is TGTGCCAGCAGCCAAAAACAGTTATTCTACGAGCAGTACTTC. Translation: CASSQKQLFYEQYF.

This chain joins TRBV5-1 and TRBJ1-3; no reliable D call. V was cut by 2 bases and J by 4 bases, with 13 bases left in between. The CDR3 sequence is 15 residues long. In germline, CDR1 is SGHRS, CDR2 YFSETQ. The CDR3 DNA reads TGCGCCAGCAGCTTAAGCTCGGAGGACGGAAACACCATATATTTT. The encoded protein is CASSLSSEDGNTIYF. Based on the CDR3 plus reference TRBV5-1 and TRBJ1-3, the full variable domain is KAGVTQTPRYLIKTRGQQVTLSCSPISGHRSVSWYQQTPGQGLQFLFEYFSETQRNKGNFPGRFSGRQFSNSRSEMNVSTLELGDSALYLCASSLSSEDGNTIYFGEGSWLTVV.

In DNA form, the CDR3 reads TGTGCCAGCAGCCCCTCGACAGATCAGCCCCAGCATTTT. This translates into CASSPSTDQPQHF. The chain couples TRBV7-8 to TRBJ1-5, with D possibly being TRBD1 (5 bases). V shed 5 bases and J shed 5 bases, with 10 bases lying between them. Germline V CDR1 and CDR2: SGHVS, FQNEAQ. The CDR3 contains 13 residues. The variable domain in full, completed from reference TRBV7-8 and TRBJ1-5, reads GAGVSQSPRYKVAKRGQDVALRCDPISGHVSLFWYQQALGQGPEFLTYFQNEAQLDKSGLPSDRFFAERPEGSVSTLKIQRTQQEDSAVYLCASSPSTDQPQHFGDGTRLSIL.